This T cell receptor beta chain is drawn from a study of CD8 T cells in ankylosing spondylitis. Study-level findings and limits: The study identified a TCR beta motif of roughly eight highly homologous variants that appeared characteristic of ankylosing spondylitis blood. Reports say disease-linked clones showed up significantly more in matched ankylosing spondylitis synovial fluid.

TCRdb independently ran MiXCR on the 5' RACE reads; one entry per CDR3 protein. The sample has under 850,000 distinct CDR3 sequences; roughly 19% are singletons. The germline V and J ends were trimmed by 5 bases and 0 bases, with 10 bases remaining between them. In germline, CDR1 is SNHLY, CDR2 FYNNEI. CDR3 size: 15 residues. Turning to this clonotype: What it recognizes is unknown.

The clonotype comes from a male donor with ankylosing spondylitis. The sequencing sample was made of blood, either unsorted or a sorted T cell fraction (not recorded which). The gene calls are TRBV2 and TRBJ2-2; no clear D. CDR3 protein: CASSQLLTNTGELFF. In nucleotides, the CDR3 is TGTGCCAGCAGTCAGCTTCTCACGAACACCGGGGAGCTGTTTTTT.